One and the same sample provided the 8 T cell receptor beta chains below, sequenced in a study of cytomegalovirus exposure and HLA in healthy donors. Primers for the PCR totalled 60 Vbeta and 13 Jbeta. Sequenced by immunoSEQ multiplex PCR; TCRdb stores in-frame clones only, minus some. Among 90,000 to 150,000 clones, around 84% were seen once, and the ten largest hold 3% to 4%. Source material: PBMCs. These receptors came from a woman in her thirties in good health and CMV-seropositive.

This chain connects TRBV6-1 to TRBJ1-3; 7 bases match TRBD1. The CDR3 length is 15 residues. With V trimmed by 9 bases and J by 0 bases, 8 bases remained unmatched. Germline V gene lookup returns CDR1 MNHNS and CDR2 SASEGT. The CDR3 protein is CASQQGTSSGNTIYF. The CDR3 DNA is TGTGCCAGTCAACAGGGGACGAGCTCTGGAAACACCATATATTTT.

The CDR3 loop is CASSQDLGSDYGYTF. The CDR3 nucleotides read TGCGCCAGCAGCCAAGATCTCGGTAGCGACTATGGCTACACCTTC. V gene TRBV4-1 combines with J gene TRBJ1-2; no definite D call. The length of the CDR3 is 15 residues. Trimming removed 0 bases from V and 3 bases from J, with 11 bases in between. Germline values: CDR1 MGHRA, CDR2 YSYEKL.

In its sample, this clone is medium-sized (0.01 to 0.1%). The rearrangement uses TRBV4-1 and TRBJ2-7; 11 bases line up with TRBD2. This CDR3 is built from 17 residues. Germline CDR1 MGHRA, CDR2 YSYEKL. V was clipped by 4 bases and J by 5 bases; unmatched bases: 13. The CDR3 region has the DNA TGCGCCAGCAGCCCAGACCCCTCGGTAGCGGGGGGGCACGAGCAGTACTTC. It codes for CASSPDPSVAGGHEQYF.

This chain joins TRBV9 and TRBJ2-3; D might be TRBD1 (6 bases). The CDR3 is made up of 14 amino acids. The V end lost 6 bases, the J end lost 6 bases, and 17 bases lay between the germline ends. CDR1 is SGDLS, CDR2 YYNGEE, per germline. CDR3 DNA: TGTGCCAGCAACGCAGGGGCACGCGGGGATACGCAGTATTTT. Protein sequence: CASNAGARGDTQYF. Filled out from reference TRBV9 and TRBJ2-3, the complete variable domain reads DSGVTQTPKHLITATGQRVTLRCSPRSGDLSVYWYQQSLDQGLQFLIQYYNGEERAKGNILERFSAQQFPDLHSELNLSSLELGDSALYFCASNAGARGDTQYFGPGTRLTVL.

Only one count was recorded for this clone. For the CDR3, the DNA is TGTGCCAGCAGTGAATGGCAGGGGCTGAGTGAGCAGTTCTTC. It translates to CASSEWQGLSEQFF. The V call is TRBV27, the J call TRBJ2-1, with a tentative D call TRBD1 (6 bases). Germline V gives CDR1 MNHEY, CDR2 SMNVEV (reference sequence). The CDR3 sequence is 14 residues long. V lost 5 bases to trimming and J lost 9 bases, with 17 bases between them.

This clone turned up a few times. The rearrangement joins TRBV15 to TRBJ2-5; TRBD1 aligns across 8 bases. Germline V gene lookup returns CDR1 LNHNV and CDR2 YYDKDF (reference sequence). Trimming at V came to 4 bases and at J to 1 base, leaving 8 bases not matched to a gene. The CDR3 runs to 16 residues. CDR3 nucleotide sequence: TGTGCCACCAGCAACGCTCGGACAGGGCCCCAAGAGACCCAGTACTTC. It is translated as CATSNARTGPQETQYF. Filled out from reference TRBV15 and TRBJ2-5, the complete variable domain reads DAMVIQNPRYQVTQFGKPVTLSCSQTLNHNVMYWYQQKSSQAPKLLFHYYDKDFNNEADTPDNFQSRRPNTSFCFLDIRSPGLGDTAMYLCATSNARTGPQETQYFGPGTRLLVL.

The chain joins TRBV28 to TRBJ2-5; no reliable D call. The V gene lost 5 bases and the J gene lost 3 bases, with 4 bases spanning the gap. The length of the CDR3 is 11 residues. The germline V gene has CDR1 MDHEN and CDR2 SYDVKM. The CDR3 region has the DNA TGTGCCAGCAGTGCGGAAGAGACCCAGTACTTC. Protein: CASSAEETQYF. The entire variable domain, with the rest obtained from reference TRBV28 and TRBJ2-5, is as follows: DVKVTQSSRYLVKRTGEKVFLECVQDMDHENMFWYRQDPGLGLRLIYFSYDVKMKEKGDIPEGYSVSREKKERFSLILESASTNQTSMYLCASSAEETQYFGPGTRLLVL.

This rearrangement joins TRBV29-1 to TRBJ2-7, with D tentatively TRBD1 (5 bases). CDR1 and CDR2 from the germline V gene are SQVTM and ANQGSEA. V dropped 4 bases and J dropped 3 bases, with 13 bases sitting between them. This CDR3 has 13 amino acids. The CDR3 loop is CSVGGRADYEQYF. CDR3 sequence (DNA): TGCAGCGTTGGGGGCAGGGCCGACTACGAGCAGTACTTC.